Listed below are T cell receptor beta chains from one sample, sequenced in a study of beta chain features in type 1 diabetes. The protocol was immunoSEQ multiplex PCR, while the TCRdb copy is restricted to in-frame clones and leaves out a portion. The data contain some 370,000 clones, over 8.5% of them singletons. Sequencing was done on a sample of central memory CD4+ T cells from blood. The receptor set was obtained from a man aged 25 to 40 with type 1 diabetes. Both conserved end residues are part of each CDR3. D genes are given only for firm matches. Some rows mark clone size as missing; the rest say once, few, many or name a class of expanded clone.

TRBD1	.	TRBV27	TRBJ2-2	TGTGCCAGCAGTTTAGGGATGGACAGGGGGCTTTCCGGGGAGCTGTTTTTT	CASSLGMDRGLSGELFF
TRBD1	.	TRBV6-5	TRBJ2-7	TGTGCCAGCAGTTACTCCGGGACAGGGAGCTACGAGCAGTACTTC	CASSYSGTGSYEQYF
.	.	TRBV11-2	TRBJ1-2	TGTGCCAGCAGCTATGGGCGGGAGAGCGGCTACACCTTC	CASSYGRESGYTF
TRBD1	few	TRBV7-8	TRBJ2-1	TGTGCCAGCAGATTAACGACAGGGGCCAATGAGCAGTTCTTC	CASRLTTGANEQFF
.	.	TRBV5-4	TRBJ1-2	TGTGCCAGCAGTCTGGCCTATGGCTACACCTTC	CASSLAYGYTF
.	few	TRBV9	TRBJ2-2	TGTGCCAGCAGCCCCCAGGGAGGGAACACCGGGGAGCTGTTTTTT	CASSPQGGNTGELFF
TRBD2	few	TRBV19	TRBJ2-2	TGTGCCAGTAGGGGACTAGCGGGAGGGGCCGGGGAGCTGTTTTTT	CASRGLAGGAGELFF
TRBD1	.	TRBV6-5	TRBJ1-2	TGTGCCAGCCGCCGTGGGGGACAGGGAGAGGGCTACACCTTC	CASRRGGQGEGYTF
TRBD2	few	TRBV6-6	TRBJ2-5	TGTGCCAGCAGCCCCCGGCGGGGGGTTTACCAAGAGACCCAGTACTTC	CASSPRRGVYQETQYF
.	few	TRBV19	TRBJ2-1	TGTGCCAGTAGTATTAAGAGGAGTGATGAGCAGTTCTTC	CASSIKRSDEQFF
TRBD1	.	TRBV5-6	TRBJ2-1	TGTGCCAGCAGCTCCGGTAGGACAGGGGGCTTCAATGAGCAGTTCTTC	CASSSGRTGGFNEQFF
.	.	TRBV12-5	TRBJ2-7	TGTGCTAGTGCCCAGGGGTCGGGGGTCCCCTACGAGCAGTACTTC	CASAQGSGVPYEQYF
.	few	TRBV4-1	TRBJ1-5	TGCGCCAGCAGCCAAGGGTGGGCAGGCAATCAGCCCCAGCATTTT	CASSQGWAGNQPQHF
TRBD1	many	TRBV7-9	TRBJ1-4	TGTGCCAGCAGCCTCGTTGACAGGGCGGCAACTAATGAAAAACTGTTTTTT	CASSLVDRAATNEKLFF
TRBD2	.	TRBV6-1	TRBJ2-2	TGTGCCAGCAGTGACTTTCTAGCGGATAACACCGGGGAGCTGTTTTTT	CASSDFLADNTGELFF
TRBD1	few	TRBV5-4	TRBJ1-4	TGTGCCAGCAGCCGACAGGGCCTTAATGAAAAACTGTTTTTT	CASSRQGLNEKLFF